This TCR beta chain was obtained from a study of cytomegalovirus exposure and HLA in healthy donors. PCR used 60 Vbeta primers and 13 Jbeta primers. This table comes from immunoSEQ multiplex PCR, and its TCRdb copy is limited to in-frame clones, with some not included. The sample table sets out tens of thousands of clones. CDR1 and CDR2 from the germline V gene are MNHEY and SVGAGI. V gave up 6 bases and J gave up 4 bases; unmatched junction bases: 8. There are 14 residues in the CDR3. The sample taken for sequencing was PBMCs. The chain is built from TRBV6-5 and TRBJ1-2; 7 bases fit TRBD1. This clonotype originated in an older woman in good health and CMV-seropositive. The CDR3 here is CASSQGGQTYGYTF. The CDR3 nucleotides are TGTGCCAGCAGCCAAGGGGGACAGACCTATGGCTACACCTTC.